Listed below are T cell receptor beta chains from one sample, sequenced in a study of T-cell memory formation after mild COVID-19. TCRdb used MiXCR to reprocess the 5' RACE reads, holding one entry per CDR3 protein. The sample shows hundreds of thousands of distinct CDR3 sequences, 25% to 30% of them seen only once. The sequenced material came from PBMCs or a T cell subset sorted from them (not recorded which). These receptors were taken from an adult woman who had mild COVID-19 (a few samples of this study predate the infection). Cell type and time point are not known. CDR3s include the opening cysteine and the closing phenylalanine or tryptophan. A D gene is named only where the DNA matches it firmly. Expanded clones are given a class, and other clones once, few, many or no size at all.

CDR3 | DNA | size | D | J | V
CASSQDGRAQFF | TGTGCCAGCAGCCAAGACGGGAGGGCGCAGTTCTTC | few | TRBD2 | TRBJ2-1 | TRBV4-2
CASSEQEIGELFF | TGTGCCAGCAGTGAACAGGAGATCGGGGAGCTGTTTTTT | - | - | TRBJ2-2 | TRBV6-1
CASSYTRVVGSYGYTF | TGTGCCAGCAGTTACACCCGGGTAGTCGGATCCTATGGCTACACCTTC | - | - | TRBJ1-2 | TRBV6-2/TRBV6-3
CASSFGRGYGYTF | TGTGCCAGCAGTTTTGGTCGAGGGTATGGCTACACCTTC | - | - | TRBJ1-2 | TRBV12-3/TRBV12-4
CASSQDLGVKGRADNEQFF | TGTGCCAGCAGCCAAGATCTGGGTGTAAAGGGGAGGGCTGACAATGAGCAGTTCTTC | few | TRBD2 | TRBJ2-1 | TRBV3-1
CASSSPPGPLTATQYF | TGTGCCAGCAGCTCCCCCCCGGGACCGTTAACCGCCACGCAGTATTTT | - | - | TRBJ2-3 | TRBV7-2
CASSQGSGVVGLNEKLFF | TGTGCCAGCAGCCAAGGCTCCGGAGTGGTAGGACTAAATGAAAAACTGTTTTTT | - | - | TRBJ1-4 | TRBV4-2
CASTFGDHEQYF | TGTGCCAGCACCTTCGGGGACCACGAGCAGTACTTC | few | - | TRBJ2-7 | TRBV11-2
CASSILSGGAPDTQYF | TGCGCCAGCAGCATCCTCAGCGGGGGGGCGCCAGATACGCAGTATTTT | few | TRBD2 | TRBJ2-3 | TRBV5-1
CASSLDIRGASF | TGTGCCAGCAGCTTAGATATCCGTGGGGCTTCCTTC | few | - | TRBJ2-7 | TRBV7-9
CASSSWTSGSRHIQYF | TGTGCCAGCAGCTCGTGGACTAGCGGGAGCCGTCACATTCAGTACTTC | few | TRBD2 | TRBJ2-4 | TRBV11-3
CATSRAGSSYEQYF | TGTGCCACCAGCAGAGCAGGGAGCTCCTACGAGCAGTACTTC | few | - | TRBJ2-7 | TRBV15
CASGAGVPHEQYF | TGTGCCAGCGGGGCGGGAGTCCCCCACGAGCAGTACTTC | few | TRBD2 | TRBJ2-7 | TRBV7-9
CASSQFSFGGFGGTEAFF | TGTGCCAGCAGCCAATTCTCTTTCGGGGGGTTTGGTGGCACTGAAGCTTTCTTT | - | - | TRBJ1-1 | TRBV3-1
CASSSHRGPNTEAFF | TGTGCCAGCAGCTCACACAGGGGACCGAACACTGAAGCTTTCTTT | - | TRBD1 | TRBJ1-1 | TRBV7-6
CASRSIVGDGGEQYF | TGTGCCAGCAGATCCATCGTCGGGGACGGGGGGGAGCAGTACTTC | - | TRBD2 | TRBJ2-7 | TRBV6-5
CASGRGYSYNSPLHF | TGTGCCAGCGGGCGCGGTTACTCCTATAATTCACCCCTCCACTTT | - | - | TRBJ1-6 | TRBV27
CASSSFSSSYNEQFF | TGTGCCAGTAGTTCGTTCAGCAGCTCCTACAATGAGCAGTTCTTC | few | - | TRBJ2-1 | TRBV19
CASSLSSGRFGDTQYF | TGTGCCAGCAGTTTATCTAGCGGGAGGTTCGGAGATACGCAGTATTTT | - | TRBD2 | TRBJ2-3 | TRBV28
CASTHPLTGAGLGNTEAFF | TGTGCCAGCACCCATCCCTTGACAGGGGCTGGGCTAGGGAACACTGAAGCTTTCTTT | - | TRBD1 | TRBJ1-1 | TRBV6-2/TRBV6-3
CASSLIGTLAKNIQYF | TGTGCCAGCAGCCTGATAGGGACCCTAGCCAAAAACATTCAGTACTTC | - | - | TRBJ2-4 | TRBV5-4
CSASEEREYTYEQYF | TGCAGTGCTAGCGAAGAGCGGGAGTATACCTACGAGCAGTACTTC | few | TRBD2 | TRBJ2-7 | TRBV20-1
CSARRYPGYEQYF | TGCAGTGCTAGACGTTATCCTGGCTACGAGCAGTACTTC | - | - | TRBJ2-7 | TRBV20-1
CASSVDSTDTQYF | TGCGCCAGCAGCGTAGACAGCACAGATACGCAGTATTTT | few | - | TRBJ2-3 | TRBV5-1
CASSHSRLFYNEQFF | TGTGCCAGCAGCCATAGTCGGTTATTCTACAATGAGCAGTTCTTC | - | - | TRBJ2-1 | TRBV3-1
CASSFGTRPDTQYF | TGTGCCAGCAGCTTCGGGACCAGACCGGATACGCAGTATTTT | many | - | TRBJ2-3 | TRBV7-6
CASSLLARLPNEQFF | TGTGCCAGCAGTCTCCTTGCGCGACTGCCCAATGAGCAGTTCTTC | - | - | TRBJ2-1 | TRBV12-3/TRBV12-4
CASSHPGQGMDTQYF | TGTGCCAGCAGCCACCCGGGACAGGGTATGGATACGCAGTATTTT | - | TRBD1 | TRBJ2-3 | TRBV3-1
CASSLNSGRISSTDTQYF | TGTGCCAGCAGTTTAAATTCCGGGCGGATATCTAGCACAGATACGCAGTATTTT | many | - | TRBJ2-3 | TRBV12-3/TRBV12-4
CASSLSSASTDTQYF | TGTGCCAGCAGCTTATCCAGCGCTAGCACAGATACGCAGTATTTT | few | - | TRBJ2-3 | TRBV7-9
CASSTANRGQSYTF | TGTGCCAGCAGCACAGCCAACCGGGGACAGAGCTACACCTTC | - | TRBD1 | TRBJ1-2 | TRBV3-1
CSATAGTGANVLTF | TGCAGTGCTACCGCCGGGACTGGGGCCAACGTCCTGACTTTC | once | - | TRBJ2-6 | TRBV20-1
CSARDQGGGDADTQYF | TGCAGTGCTAGAGACCAGGGGGGCGGGGACGCAGATACGCAGTATTTT | - | - | TRBJ2-3 | TRBV20-1
CASSRTPSGKGDEQYF | TGCGCCAGCAGCCGGACGCCCAGCGGGAAGGGGGACGAGCAGTACTTC | - | - | TRBJ2-7 | TRBV5-1
CASSPGQGAENIQYF | TGTGCCAGCAGCCCGGGACAGGGCGCGGAAAACATTCAGTACTTC | - | TRBD1 | TRBJ2-4 | TRBV12-3/TRBV12-4
CATSRDRAVQYF | TGTGCCACCAGCAGAGATAGGGCAGTTCAGTACTTC | few | - | TRBJ2-4 | TRBV15
CASRISGIGLETQCF | TGTGCCAGCAGGATTAGCGGGATTGGGTTGGAGACCCAGTGCTTC | - | TRBD2 | TRBJ2-5 | TRBV27
CASSPESRNTEAFF | TGTGCCAGCAGCCCAGAGAGTAGGAACACTGAAGCTTTCTTT | many | - | TRBJ1-1 | TRBV7-9
CASSPGLRGYEQYF | TGTGCCAGCAGCCCGGGACTTCGGGGCTACGAGCAGTACTTC | few | - | TRBJ2-7 | TRBV14
CASSFSTSKQFF | TGTGCCAGCAGTTTTTCTACTAGCAAGCAGTTCTTC | few | - | TRBJ2-1 | TRBV12-3/TRBV12-4
CAWSGLWTGELFF | TGTGCCTGGAGTGGCCTATGGACCGGGGAGCTGTTTTTT | few | - | TRBJ2-2 | TRBV30
CASSHIAGLNTGELFF | TGTGCCAGCAGCCATATAGCGGGGTTGAACACCGGGGAGCTGTTTTTT | - | TRBD2 | TRBJ2-2 | TRBV11-2
CAWSVLADGTGGF | TGTGCCTGGAGTGTTCTTGCAGATGGGACAGGCGGTTTT | - | TRBD1 | TRBJ1-4 | TRBV30
CASSVDRGDGYTF | TGTGCCAGCAGCGTGGACAGGGGGGACGGCTACACCTTC | - | TRBD1 | TRBJ1-2 | TRBV7-2